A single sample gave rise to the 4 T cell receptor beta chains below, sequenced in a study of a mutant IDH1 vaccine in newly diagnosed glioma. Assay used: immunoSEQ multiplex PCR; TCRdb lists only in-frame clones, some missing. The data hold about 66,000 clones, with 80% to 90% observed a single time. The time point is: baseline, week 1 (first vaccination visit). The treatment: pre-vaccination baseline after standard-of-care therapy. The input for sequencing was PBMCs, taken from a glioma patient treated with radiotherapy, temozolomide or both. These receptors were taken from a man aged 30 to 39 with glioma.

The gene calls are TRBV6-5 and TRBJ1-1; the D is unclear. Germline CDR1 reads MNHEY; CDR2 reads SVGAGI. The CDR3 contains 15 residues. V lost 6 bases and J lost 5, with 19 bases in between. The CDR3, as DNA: TGTGCCAGCAGGGCAGGTGGAGTTAAGCGGACTGAAGCTTTCTTT. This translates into CASRAGGVKRTEAFF.

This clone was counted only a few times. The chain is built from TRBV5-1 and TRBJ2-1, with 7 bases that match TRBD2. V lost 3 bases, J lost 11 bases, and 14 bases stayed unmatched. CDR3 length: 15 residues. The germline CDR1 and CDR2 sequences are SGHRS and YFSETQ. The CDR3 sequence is CASSSTGLNNDKQFF. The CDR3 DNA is TGCGCCAGCAGCTCGACGGGACTAAACAATGATAAGCAGTTCTTC.

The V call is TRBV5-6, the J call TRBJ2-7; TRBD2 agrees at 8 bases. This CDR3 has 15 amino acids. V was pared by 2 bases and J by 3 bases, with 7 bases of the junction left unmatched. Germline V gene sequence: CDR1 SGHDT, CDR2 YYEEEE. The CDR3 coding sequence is TGTGCCAGCAGCTTCTTTGCGGGGGGCGGCTACGAGCAGTACTTC. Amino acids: CASSFFAGGGYEQYF. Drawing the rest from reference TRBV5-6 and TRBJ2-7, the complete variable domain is DAGVTQSPTHLIKTRGQQVTLRCSPKSGHDTVSWYQQALGQGPQFIFQYYEEEERQRGNFPDRFSGHQFPNYSSELNVNALLLGDSALYLCASSFFAGGGYEQYFGPGTRLTVT.

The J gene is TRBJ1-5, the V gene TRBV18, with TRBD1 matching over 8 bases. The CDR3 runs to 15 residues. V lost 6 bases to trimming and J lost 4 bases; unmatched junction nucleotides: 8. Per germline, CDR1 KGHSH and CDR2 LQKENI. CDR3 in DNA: TGTGCCAGCTCCGGGTGGACAGGGAAAAATCAGCCCCAGCATTTT. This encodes CASSGWTGKNQPQHF. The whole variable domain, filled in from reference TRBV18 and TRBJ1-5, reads NAGVMQNPRHLVRRRGQEARLRCSPMKGHSHVYWYRQLPEEGLKFMVYLQKENIIDESGMPKERFSAEFPKEGPSILRIQQVVRGDSAAYFCASSGWTGKNQPQHFGDGTRLSIL.